This T cell receptor (beta chain) was profiled in a study of graft-versus-host responses after intestinal transplantation. This table comes from immunoSEQ multiplex PCR, and its TCRdb copy is limited to in-frame clones, with some not included. In the table there are around 30,000 clones, 85% to 95% of which are singletons. For this clone: Its specificity is unknown.

Overall study findings and caveats: Allografts of one patient group, those with graft-donor T cell macrochimerism, had high graft-versus-host to host-versus-graft clonal ratios.

The CDR3 runs to 15 residues. V lost 2 bases to trimming and J lost 5 bases, with 15 bases between them. Germline V gene data show CDR1 as SNHLY and CDR2 as FYNNEI. This chain links TRBV2 with TRBJ1-2, with D unresolved. This TCR derives from a human patient who received an intestinal transplant, so some T cells may come from the graft donor. Sequenced here: PBMCs, sampled 66 days after intestinal transplant. The CDR3 sequence: CASSERAYNTYGYTF. DNA for the CDR3: TGTGCCAGCAGTGAAAGGGCGTATAACACGTATGGCTACACCTTC.